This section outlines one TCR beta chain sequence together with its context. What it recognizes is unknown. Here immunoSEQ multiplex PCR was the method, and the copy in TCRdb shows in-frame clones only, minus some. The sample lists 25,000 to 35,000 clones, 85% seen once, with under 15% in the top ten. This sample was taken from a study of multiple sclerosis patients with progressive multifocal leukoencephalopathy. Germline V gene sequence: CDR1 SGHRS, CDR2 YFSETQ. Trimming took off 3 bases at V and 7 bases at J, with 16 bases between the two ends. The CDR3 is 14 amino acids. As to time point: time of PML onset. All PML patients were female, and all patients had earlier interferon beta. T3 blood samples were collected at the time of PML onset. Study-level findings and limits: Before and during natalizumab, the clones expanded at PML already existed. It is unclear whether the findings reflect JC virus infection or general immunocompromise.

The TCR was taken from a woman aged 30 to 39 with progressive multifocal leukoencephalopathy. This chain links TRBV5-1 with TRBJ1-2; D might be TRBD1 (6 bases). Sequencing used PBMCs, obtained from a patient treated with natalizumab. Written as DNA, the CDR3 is TGCGCCAGCAGCTCCGGGGGCCATTCTTTTGGCTACACCTTC. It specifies CASSSGGHSFGYTF.